The 16 T cell receptor beta chains reported below all come from one sample, sequenced in a study of response to subunit inactivated influenza vaccine. TCRdb reprocessed the RT-PCR reads via MiXCR and lists one record per CDR3 protein. In the table there are just under 550,000 distinct CDR3 sequences, under 30% of which are singletons. The sample also formed part of further work on T cells expressing NK-cell markers. According to that study: A 5'RACE template switching approach incorporating UMIs was used to make TCR beta cDNA.

Sequences were derived from CD4+ T cells sorted from PBMCs, sampled less than 13 days after vaccination. The receptors originated from a man aged 45 to 65 who received an inactivated influenza vaccine.

The chain links TRBV7-2 to TRBJ1-1; D uncertain. CDR3 length: 15 residues. With 1 base removed from V and 1 base from J, the gap between germline ends came to 10 bases. From germline, CDR1 is SGHTA and CDR2 FQGNSA. The CDR3 reads CASSLVGIGNTEAFF. The CDR3 bases are TGTGCCAGCAGCTTAGTAGGGATCGGGAACACTGAAGCTTTCTTT.

This clonotype was picked up a small number of times. This rearrangement joins TRBV20-1 to TRBJ2-1; D possibly corresponds to TRBD2 (6 bases). Germline loops: CDR1 DFQATT, CDR2 SNEGSKA (reference sequence). V gave up 2 bases and J gave up 9 bases, with 14 bases separating them. This CDR3 comprises 13 residues. In DNA form, the CDR3 reads TGCAGTGCTAGATTGACTAGATTTGGTGAGCAGTTCTTC. Protein sequence: CSARLTRFGEQFF.

Ten or more counts support this clonotype. The chain uses TRBV24-1 and TRBJ2-1, with 11 bases that match TRBD2. CDR1 is KGHDR and CDR2 is SFDVKD in the germline V gene. Trimming took 2 bases from V and 6 from J; bases not matched to a gene: 5. The CDR3 totals 16 residues. CDR3 in DNA: TGTGCCACCAGTGATTCCGGGACTAGCGGCATCAATGAGCAGTTCTTC. Its protein product is CATSDSGTSGINEQFF.

The chain has TRBV7-8 and TRBJ2-7; D is possibly TRBD2 (6 bases). This CDR3 has 15 residues. V lost 4 bases, J lost 3 bases, and 16 bases lay in between. CDR1 is SGHVS and CDR2 is FQNEAQ in the germline V gene. The CDR3 DNA follows: TGTGCCAGCAGCTCGAGTTTAGCGGCCAACTACGAGCAGTACTTC. Its translation is CASSSSLAANYEQYF.

There are a few counts of this clonotype. The chain recombines TRBV6-1 with TRBJ2-7; 14 bases are a match to TRBD2. J was trimmed by 3 bases and V by 5 bases; bases with no gene match: 6. Germline V gene data show CDR1 as MNHNS and CDR2 as SASEGT. The CDR3 extends over 16 amino acids. Here the CDR3 DNA reads TGTGCCAGCAGTCCCCGGACTAGCGGGGGGTACTACGAGCAGTACTTC. Translation: CASSPRTSGGYYEQYF.

The chain employs TRBV25-1 and TRBJ2-1; tentative D call: TRBD2 (6 bases). In germline, CDR1 is MGHDK, CDR2 SYGVNS. The ends were cut back, 3 bases at V and 4 bases at J, with 19 bases in the middle. The CDR3 has 17 residues. The CDR3 protein is CASSDSTGGTAYNEQFF. The DNA of the CDR3 is TGTGCCAGCAGTGATTCGACCGGAGGGACGGCATACAATGAGCAGTTCTTC. The whole variable domain, filled in from reference TRBV25-1 and TRBJ2-1, reads EADIYQTPRYLVIGTGKKITLECSQTMGHDKMYWYQQDPGMELHLIHYSYGVNSTEKGDLSSESTVSRIRTEHFPLTLESARPSHTSQYLCASSDSTGGTAYNEQFFGPGTRLTVL.

The chain has TRBV12-3 or TRBV12-4 and TRBJ2-3; 11 bases are shared with TRBD2. The length of the CDR3 is 15 residues. V trimming: 3 bases; J trimming: 8 bases; junction bases outside the gene matches: 7. The DNA for the CDR3 is TGTGCCAGCAGTTTGGATAGCGGGGGGGGCTTTACGCAGTATTTT. Amino acids: CASSLDSGGGFTQYF.

In its sample, this clonotype was seen many times. The chain has TRBV12-3 or TRBV12-4 and TRBJ2-3, with D perhaps matching TRBD1 (5 bases). Trimming shortened V by 3 bases and J by 3 bases, and 10 bases separated the two germline ends. The CDR3 has 14 amino acids. CDR3 residues: CASSLGRETDTQYF. In DNA, the CDR3 is TGTGCCAGCAGTTTGGGCAGGGAAACAGATACGCAGTATTTT.

The chain has TRBV2 and TRBJ2-7; possible D gene TRBD2, 6 bases. The ends were cut back, 0 bases at V and 4 bases at J, with 7 bases in the middle. The V gene's germline CDR1 is SNHLY and CDR2 FYNNEI. The CDR3 spans 13 residues. As DNA, the CDR3 is TGTGCCAGCAGTGAAGCGCGGGGATACGAGCAGTACTTC. Translation gives CASSEARGYEQYF.

The chain couples TRBV11-2 to TRBJ2-7; 11 positions match TRBD1. In germline, CDR1 is SGHAT, CDR2 FQNNGV. V trimming: 5 bases; J trimming: 0 bases; junction bases outside the gene matches: 6. The CDR3 covers 16 residues. The chain's CDR3 is CASSHGTGGNSYEQYF. The DNA of the CDR3 is TGTGCCAGCAGCCACGGGACAGGGGGGAACTCCTACGAGCAGTACTTC.

The chain combines TRBV3-1 with TRBJ1-1; tentative D call: TRBD1 (6 bases). V dropped 3 bases and J dropped 4 bases, with 15 bases sitting between them. Germline CDR1 LGHDT, CDR2 YNNKEL (reference sequence). The CDR3 length is 15 residues. Here the CDR3 DNA reads TGTGCCAGCAGCCACGACAGGTATATGGGCACTGAAGCTTTCTTT. Amino acid sequence: CASSHDRYMGTEAFF.

This clonotype appeared many times. The V gene is TRBV12-3 or TRBV12-4, the J gene TRBJ2-3, with 10 bases lining up with TRBD2. V trimming: 3 bases; J trimming: 2 bases; junction bases outside the gene matches: 8. The CDR3 covers 17 residues. The CDR3 coding sequence is TGTGCCAGCAGTTTGGGTCGGACTAGCGGAAACACAGATACGCAGTATTTT. This gives the protein CASSLGRTSGNTDTQYF.

This clonotype was counted between two and nine times. The V gene is TRBV11-2, the J gene TRBJ2-4, with a weak D call TRBD2 (6 bases). CDR1 SGHAT and CDR2 FQNNGV come from the germline V gene. V was trimmed by 4 bases and J by 6 bases, leaving 13 bases between them. The CDR3 extends over 14 amino acids. CDR3 DNA: TGTGCCAGCAGCTGGGGGGTGGGGGGAAACATTCAGTACTTC. Protein sequence: CASSWGVGGNIQYF.

V usage is TRBV19 and J usage is TRBJ2-6; D not certain. V lost 7 bases and J 4 bases, leaving 11 bases between the germline ends. CDR1 and CDR2 from the germline V gene are LNHDA and SQIVND (reference sequence). The CDR3 consists of 14 residues. CDR3 protein: CASTVKGGANVLTF. CDR3 DNA: TGTGCCAGTACGGTAAAAGGAGGGGCCAACGTCCTGACTTTC.

This clonotype was counted only a few times. The V gene is TRBV20-1, the J gene TRBJ2-5; 10 positions match TRBD1. The germline V gene encodes CDR1 DFQATT and CDR2 SNEGSKA (reference sequence). V lost 6 bases and J lost 3; bases outside the gene matches: 7. CDR3 length: 14 residues. CDR3 nucleotides: TGCAGTGCCAATACCGGGACAGGGGAAGAGACCCAGTACTTC. Translation: CSANTGTGEETQYF.

The table lists this clonotype with a few counts. The rearrangement uses TRBV7-2 and TRBJ1-5; unclear D gene. Trimming left V 1 base short and J 1 base short, with 8 bases between. The CDR3 is made up of 15 amino acids. The germline gives CDR1 SGHTA, CDR2 FQGNSA. The CDR3 protein is CASSLVVRSNQPQHF. The CDR3 DNA sequence: TGTGCCAGCAGCTTAGTGGTCAGGAGCAATCAGCCCCAGCATTTT.